The rows below give T cell receptor beta chains drawn from one sample of a study of cytomegalovirus exposure and HLA in healthy donors. TCRdb keeps only in-frame clones here, not all; method: immunoSEQ multiplex PCR. The table records approximately 130,000 clones, more than 80% of them present only once. What was sequenced was PBMCs. These receptors were obtained from a woman between 25 and 40 years old in good health and CMV-seropositive. The CDR3 runs from the conserved cysteine through the conserved F or W. A D gene is named only where the DNA matches it firmly. Not all rows give a size; the values are once, few, many and, for expanded clones, a class.

v_gene	j_gene	d_gene	abundance	CDR3nt	CDR3aa
TRBV6-1	TRBJ2-1	TRBD1	.	TGTGCCAGCAGTGGACAGACAGGGTTGCCCAATGAGCAGTTCTTC	CASSGQTGLPNEQFF
TRBV30	TRBJ2-1	.	once	TGTGCCGTTAGCGATGAGCAGTTCTTC	CAVSDEQFF
TRBV10-3	TRBJ2-5	.	.	TGTGCCATCAGTGCCGGCGGGGGAAGGGGGAATGGCGAGACCCAGTACTTC	CAISAGGGRGNGETQYF
TRBV30	TRBJ1-5	TRBD1	once	TGTGCCTTAACGGAACAGGGGGGACGGAGCAATCAGCCCCAGCATTTT	CALTEQGGRSNQPQHF
TRBV5-1	TRBJ1-1	.	.	TGCGCCAGCAAAGCGCAGGGGAACACTGAAGCTTTCTTT	CASKAQGNTEAFF
TRBV2	TRBJ2-1	TRBD2	.	TGTGCCAGCAGTGAGGGACTAGCAGAGTGGAATGAGCAGTTCTTC	CASSEGLAEWNEQFF
TRBV27	TRBJ2-3	.	.	TGTGCCAGCAGTCTACTCCTGGGGGAGGGCACAGATACGCAGTATTTT	CASSLLLGEGTDTQYF
TRBV2	TRBJ1-2	TRBD1	.	TGTGCCAGCAGTGAACTCGGACAGGTTAACTATGGCTACACCTTC	CASSELGQVNYGYTF
TRBV4-1	TRBJ1-5	TRBD1	.	TGCGCCAGCAGCCAAGTATGGGACAGCCTAAATCAGCCCCAGCATTTT	CASSQVWDSLNQPQHF
TRBV21-1	TRBJ2-5	.	once	TGTGCCAGCAGTTTACAGGGGAGGAAGACCCAGTACTTC	CASSLQGRKTQYF
TRBV28	TRBJ1-3	.	.	TGTGCCAGCGGAGGAGGGGCTGGAAACACCATATATTTT	CASGGGAGNTIYF
TRBV29-1	TRBJ2-3	TRBD1	.	TGCAGCTACGGGACAGGGACAGATACGCAGTATTTT	CSYGTGTDTQYF
TRBV6-5	TRBJ2-1	TRBD1	.	TGTGCCAGCAGTTACGGGACAGGGCTAACCTACAATGAGCAGTTCTTC	CASSYGTGLTYNEQFF
TRBV29-1	TRBJ1-1	.	.	TGCAGCGTTGGACTTCTTGTGAACACTGAAGCTTTCTTT	CSVGLLVNTEAFF
TRBV9	TRBJ2-7	.	.	TGTGCCAGCAGCCCCCTGGACAGTCAACTCCTTTCCTACGAGCAGTACTTC	CASSPLDSQLLSYEQYF
TRBV9	TRBJ2-1	TRBD2	few	TGTGCCAGCAGCCAACTCGGGACTAGCGGGGGGACTTACAATGAGCAGTTCTTC	CASSQLGTSGGTYNEQFF
TRBV5-4	TRBJ2-1	.	.	TGTGCCAGCAGCTTGGGGTCAGACTACAATGAGCAGTTCTTC	CASSLGSDYNEQFF
TRBV5-4	TRBJ2-1	TRBD1	.	TGTGCCAGCAGCTTGGGAGGGACAGGGGGATCCTACAATGAGCAGTTCTTC	CASSLGGTGGSYNEQFF
TRBV30	TRBJ2-3	TRBD2	few	TGTGCCTGGAGTGTACACGGGGGGGCAGATACGCAGTATTTT	CAWSVHGGADTQYF
TRBV28	TRBJ1-1	.	.	TGTGCCAGCAGTTCCACAGGGTTCGCTTTCTTT	CASSSTGFAFF
TRBV27	TRBJ2-5	TRBD1	.	TGTGCCAGCAGTTTCGGAGCCGGGACAGGGTTAGAGACCCAGTACTTC	CASSFGAGTGLETQYF
TRBV28	TRBJ2-5	TRBD2	.	TGTGCCAGCAGGGGGTTAAAAGCGGGATCAGCTAGAGAGACCCAGTACTTC	CASRGLKAGSARETQYF